A selection of T cell receptor beta chains follows, all from one sample in a study of tumor-infiltrating lymphocytes in primary liver carcinoma. One entry per CDR3 protein, called by TCRdb with MiXCR from the multiplex PCR reads. The profile covers 100,000 or so distinct CDR3 sequences, with approximately 68% appearing a single time and roughly 10% taken by the ten largest. Sequencing used liver tumor tissue from sampling region 5. These receptor sequences come from a woman in her sixties with primary liver carcinoma and hepatitis B virus infection. CDR3s include the opening cysteine and the closing phenylalanine or tryptophan. Fields, in order: CDR3 length, J gene, V gene, clone size, D gene, CDR3 protein, CDR3 DNA. The D gene is left open where the match is weak. Not every row has a clone size; where given, it reads once, few, many or a size class.

cdr3_length: 17
j_call: TRBJ2-1
v_call: TRBV28
clone_size: NA
d_call: TRBD2
cdr3_aa: CANSGTGGSRSYNEQFF
cdr3_nt: TGTGCCAACAGTGGGACTGGCGGGAGTCGGTCCTACAATGAGCAGTTCTTC

cdr3_length: 15
j_call: TRBJ2-7
v_call: TRBV4-1
clone_size: NA
d_call: NA
cdr3_aa: CVSSQGTTTGYEQYF
cdr3_nt: TGCGTCAGCAGCCAAGGGACAACGACTGGCTACGAGCAGTACTTC

cdr3_length: 13
j_call: TRBJ1-1
v_call: TRBV20-1
clone_size: NA
d_call: NA
cdr3_aa: CSAYPGFGAEAFF
cdr3_nt: TGCAGTGCTTATCCAGGGTTCGGCGCTGAAGCTTTCTTT

cdr3_length: 16
j_call: TRBJ2-1
v_call: TRBV24-1
clone_size: NA
d_call: NA
cdr3_aa: CATIDLSGAVYNEQFF
cdr3_nt: TGTGCCACCATTGATTTGTCGGGGGCAGTTTACAATGAGCAGTTCTTC

cdr3_length: 16
j_call: TRBJ2-1
v_call: TRBV11-1
clone_size: NA
d_call: TRBD2
cdr3_aa: CASSSFSGRAYNEQFF
cdr3_nt: TGTGCCAGCAGCTCATTTAGCGGGAGGGCATACAATGAGCAGTTCTTC

cdr3_length: 14
j_call: TRBJ2-1
v_call: TRBV11-2
clone_size: medium-sized
d_call: TRBD2
cdr3_aa: CASSLAGGPLEQFF
cdr3_nt: TGTGCCAGCAGCTTAGCGGGAGGGCCGCTTGAGCAGTTCTTC

cdr3_length: 16
j_call: TRBJ2-1
v_call: TRBV4-2
clone_size: NA
d_call: TRBD2
cdr3_aa: CASSQDMAGEGDEQFF
cdr3_nt: TGTGCCAGCAGCCAAGATATGGCTGGGGAGGGCGATGAGCAGTTCTTC

cdr3_length: 17
j_call: TRBJ2-1
v_call: TRBV7-8
clone_size: NA
d_call: TRBD2
cdr3_aa: CASSHPSGSLSYNEQIF
cdr3_nt: TGTGCCAGTAGTCACCCTAGCGGCAGTCTCTCCTACAATGAGCAGATCTTC

cdr3_length: 16
j_call: TRBJ2-3
v_call: TRBV11-2
clone_size: NA
d_call: NA
cdr3_aa: CVSSFGSTGPEDTQYF
cdr3_nt: TGTGTCAGCAGCTTTGGTTCTACAGGGCCGGAGGATACGCAGTATTTT

cdr3_length: 13
j_call: TRBJ2-1
v_call: TRBV11-3
clone_size: NA
d_call: NA
cdr3_aa: CASHTGGYNEQFF
cdr3_nt: TGTGCCAGCCATACCGGGGGCTACAATGAGCAGTTCTTC

cdr3_length: 13
j_call: TRBJ2-1
v_call: TRBV11-3
clone_size: NA
d_call: NA
cdr3_aa: CDSSLDSVGEQFF
cdr3_nt: TGTGACAGCAGCTTAGACAGCGTCGGTGAGCAGTTCTTC

cdr3_length: 13
j_call: TRBJ1-4
v_call: TRBV28
clone_size: NA
d_call: TRBD1
cdr3_aa: CASSPGGLEKLLF
cdr3_nt: TGTGCCAGCAGCCCAGGGGGCCTTGAAAAACTGCTTTTT

cdr3_length: 17
j_call: TRBJ2-3
v_call: TRBV14
clone_size: many
d_call: NA
cdr3_aa: CASSQRLGVHNTDTQYF
cdr3_nt: TGTGCCAGCAGCCAACGGTTGGGGGTTCATAACACAGATACGCAGTATTTT

cdr3_length: 16
j_call: TRBJ1-4
v_call: TRBV28
clone_size: NA
d_call: NA
cdr3_aa: CANRLPAESVSEKLFF
cdr3_nt: TGTGCCAACAGACTCCCGGCAGAGAGCGTGAGTGAAAAACTGTTTTTT

cdr3_length: 12
j_call: TRBJ2-7
v_call: TRBV28
clone_size: many
d_call: NA
cdr3_aa: CASSLGIWEQYF
cdr3_nt: TGTGCCAGCAGTTTAGGCATTTGGGAGCAGTACTTC

cdr3_length: 14
j_call: TRBJ2-1
v_call: TRBV28
clone_size: NA
d_call: NA
cdr3_aa: CAGSLDPSRSEQFF
cdr3_nt: TGTGCCGGCAGTTTAGACCCCTCTAGGAGTGAGCAGTTCTTC

cdr3_length: 18
j_call: TRBJ2-1
v_call: TRBV6-5
clone_size: NA
d_call: TRBD2
cdr3_aa: CASSSLASGINRDDEQFF
cdr3_nt: TGTGCCAGCAGTTCTTTGGCTAGCGGGATAAATCGGGACGATGAGCAGTTCTTT

cdr3_length: 14
j_call: TRBJ1-5
v_call: TRBV6-5
clone_size: many
d_call: NA
cdr3_aa: CASSYAGLGQPQHF
cdr3_nt: TGTGCCAGCAGTTACGCGGGGCTGGGTCAGCCCCAGCATTTT

cdr3_length: 15
j_call: TRBJ1-1
v_call: TRBV11-3
clone_size: NA
d_call: NA
cdr3_aa: CVSSLALGMNTEAFF
cdr3_nt: TGTGTCAGCAGCCTAGCATTAGGGATGAACACTGAAGCTTTCTTT

cdr3_length: 17
j_call: TRBJ2-1
v_call: TRBV10-2
clone_size: NA
d_call: TRBD2
cdr3_aa: CASSDTHSGSTGNEQFF
cdr3_nt: TGCGCCAGCAGTGACACTCATAGCGGGAGTACCGGCAATGAGCAGTTCTTC

cdr3_length: 13
j_call: TRBJ2-1
v_call: TRBV14
clone_size: once
d_call: NA
cdr3_aa: CAISQRGTGEQFF
cdr3_nt: TGTGCCATTAGCCAAAGGGGGACGGGTGAGCAGTTCTTC

cdr3_length: 15
j_call: TRBJ2-1
v_call: TRBV4-2
clone_size: NA
d_call: TRBD2
cdr3_aa: CASCQMTSGSNERFF
cdr3_nt: TGTGCCAGCTGCCAAATGACTAGCGGGAGTAATGAGCGGTTCTTC

cdr3_length: 14
j_call: TRBJ2-3
v_call: TRBV11-3
clone_size: NA
d_call: NA
cdr3_aa: CASSLDLGPDTQYF
cdr3_nt: TGCGCCAGCAGCTTAGACTTGGGGCCAGATACGCAGTATTTT

cdr3_length: 13
j_call: TRBJ1-6
v_call: TRBV12-3/TRBV12-4
clone_size: NA
d_call: NA
cdr3_aa: CVSSSRGGSLLHF
cdr3_nt: TGTGTCAGCAGTTCGAGGGGGGGTTCACTCCTCCACTTT

cdr3_length: 14
j_call: TRBJ2-1
v_call: TRBV11-2
clone_size: NA
d_call: TRBD2
cdr3_aa: CVSSCIAGTHEQFF
cdr3_nt: TGTGTCAGCAGCTGCATAGCGGGGACGCATGAACAGTTCTTC

cdr3_length: 14
j_call: TRBJ2-7
v_call: TRBV5-6
clone_size: NA
d_call: TRBD1
cdr3_aa: CASNLQGAAYEQYF
cdr3_nt: TGTGCCAGCAACTTGCAGGGGGCCGCCTACGAACAGTACTTC

cdr3_length: 13
j_call: TRBJ2-7
v_call: TRBV29-1
clone_size: NA
d_call: NA
cdr3_aa: CSVASGSLYERYF
cdr3_nt: NA

cdr3_length: 15
j_call: TRBJ2-1
v_call: TRBV6-1
clone_size: many
d_call: TRBD2
cdr3_aa: CASSDASGMGGEQFF
cdr3_nt: TGTGCCAGCAGTGATGCTAGCGGGATGGGGGGTGAGCAGTTCTTC

cdr3_length: 17
j_call: TRBJ2-1
v_call: TRBV11-3
clone_size: NA
d_call: NA
cdr3_aa: CVSSLDPRSSVYNEQFF
cdr3_nt: TGTGTCAGTAGCTTAGATCCAAGATCCTCTGTCTACAATGAGCAGTTCTTC

cdr3_length: 13
j_call: TRBJ1-2
v_call: TRBV29-1
clone_size: NA
d_call: NA
cdr3_aa: CSVEEGELNVYTF
cdr3_nt: TGCAGCGTTGAAGAAGGGGAGTTGAATGTCTACACCTTC

cdr3_length: 13
j_call: TRBJ1-1
v_call: TRBV6-5
clone_size: NA
d_call: NA
cdr3_aa: CASNLNPFSEAFF
cdr3_nt: TGTGCCAGCAATTTGAACCCGTTCAGTGAAGCTTTCTTT

cdr3_length: 14
j_call: TRBJ2-2
v_call: TRBV19
clone_size: NA
d_call: TRBD2
cdr3_aa: CATGLAGVFGELFF
cdr3_nt: TGTGCCACGGGACTAGCGGGAGTTTTCGGGGAGCTGTTTTTT

cdr3_length: 15
j_call: TRBJ2-6
v_call: TRBV5-6
clone_size: many
d_call: TRBD1
cdr3_aa: CASSFRQGLTNVLTF
cdr3_nt: TGTGCCAGCAGCTTTAGACAGGGCCTCACGAACGTCCTGACTTTC

cdr3_length: 12
j_call: TRBJ2-1
v_call: TRBV7-9
clone_size: NA
d_call: NA
cdr3_aa: CASSYLGYEQLF
cdr3_nt: TGTGCCAGCAGCTATCTGGGGTATGAGCAGCTCTTC

cdr3_length: 15
j_call: TRBJ1-6
v_call: TRBV6-1
clone_size: many
d_call: TRBD1
cdr3_aa: CASSEARGTDSPLHF
cdr3_nt: TGTGCCAGCAGTGAAGCTCGGGGGACAGATTCACCCCTCCACTTT

cdr3_length: 15
j_call: TRBJ2-3
v_call: TRBV6-4
clone_size: NA
d_call: TRBD1
cdr3_aa: CVSSDGTGDTDTQYF
cdr3_nt: TGTGTCAGCAGTGACGGGACAGGGGACACAGATACGCAGTATTTT

cdr3_length: 12
j_call: TRBJ2-7
v_call: TRBV29-1
clone_size: NA
d_call: NA
cdr3_aa: CSHEDTGYEQYF
cdr3_nt: TGCAGCCATGAAGATACAGGCTACGAGCAGTACTTC

cdr3_length: 15
j_call: TRBJ2-7
v_call: TRBV7-8
clone_size: NA
d_call: NA
cdr3_aa: CATTLLGCPSYEQYF
cdr3_nt: TGTGCCACCACACTTCTGGGATGTCCCTCCTACGAGCAGTACTTC

cdr3_length: 16
j_call: TRBJ2-4
v_call: TRBV5-1
clone_size: NA
d_call: NA
cdr3_aa: CASSLGPGSVKSIQYF
cdr3_nt: TGCGCCAGCAGCTTGGGGCCAGGGAGCGTCAAAAGCATTCAGTACTTC

cdr3_length: 16
j_call: TRBJ2-2
v_call: TRBV5-6
clone_size: NA
d_call: NA
cdr3_aa: CASSISGARDTGELFF
cdr3_nt: TGTGCCAGCAGCATATCAGGGGCGCGGGACACCGGGGAGCTGTTTTTT

cdr3_length: 12
j_call: TRBJ2-3
v_call: TRBV7-9
clone_size: NA
d_call: NA
cdr3_aa: CASSLAVDTQYF
cdr3_nt: TGTGCCAGCAGCTTAGCAGTAGATACGCAGTATTTT

cdr3_length: 14
j_call: TRBJ2-7
v_call: TRBV13
clone_size: NA
d_call: NA
cdr3_aa: CATMRQGLRYEQYF
cdr3_nt: TGTGCCACCATGAGGCAGGGACTTCGCTACGAGCAATACTTC

cdr3_length: 15
j_call: TRBJ2-3
v_call: TRBV12-3/TRBV12-4
clone_size: NA
d_call: TRBD2
cdr3_aa: CASSYGGLATDTQYF
cdr3_nt: TGTGCCAGCAGTTATGGGGGACTAGCCACAGATACGCAGTATTTT

cdr3_length: 14
j_call: TRBJ2-7
v_call: TRBV6-2/TRBV6-3
clone_size: many
d_call: NA
cdr3_aa: CASSLDTGSYEQYF
cdr3_nt: TGTGCCAGCAGTTTGGACACCGGGTCCTACGAGCAGTACTTC

cdr3_length: 14
j_call: TRBJ1-1
v_call: TRBV6-5
clone_size: NA
d_call: TRBD1
cdr3_aa: CAGGTTGWDTEAFF
cdr3_nt: TGTGCCGGCGGGACGACAGGGTGGGACACTGAAGCTTTCTTT